Many counts were recorded for the clone carrying this TCR beta chain. This specimen comes from a study of breast tumors, draining lymph nodes, adjacent tissues. Trimming stripped 4 bases from V and 8 bases from J, with 17 bases between. The CDR3 covers 15 residues. Germline assignment: CDR1 LGHDT and CDR2 YNNKEL (reference sequence). One entry per CDR3 protein results from TCRdb running MiXCR on the multiplex PCR reads. The sample includes 130,000 or so distinct CDR3 sequences, around a third of them seen just once. Breast cancer patients provided tissue from their axillary draining lymph nodes. The sequenced sample consisted of axillary lymph node tissue. The TCR originated in a female donor with breast cancer. Some clones in this sample may be carry-over from other donors' samples. The rearrangement uses TRBV3-1 and TRBJ1-4; tentative D call: TRBD1 (5 bases). The CDR3 loop reads CASSLHEGFVEKLFF. CDR3 DNA: TGTGCCAGCAGCCTTCATGAGGGGTTTGTCGAAAAACTGTTTTTT.